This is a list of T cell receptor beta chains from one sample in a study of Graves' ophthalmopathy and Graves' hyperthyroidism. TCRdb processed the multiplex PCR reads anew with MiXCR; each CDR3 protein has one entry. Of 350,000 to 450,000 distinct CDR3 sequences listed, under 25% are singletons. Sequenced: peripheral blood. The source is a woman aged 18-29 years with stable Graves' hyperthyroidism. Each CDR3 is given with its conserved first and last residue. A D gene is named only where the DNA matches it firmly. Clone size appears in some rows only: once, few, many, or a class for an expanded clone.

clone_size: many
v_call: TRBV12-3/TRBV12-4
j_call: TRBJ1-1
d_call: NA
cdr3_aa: CASSFGTNTEAFF
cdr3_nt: TGTGCCAGCAGTTTTGGGACGAACACTGAAGCTTTCTTT

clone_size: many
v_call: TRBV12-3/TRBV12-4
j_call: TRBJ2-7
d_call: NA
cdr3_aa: CASSRRVYEQYF
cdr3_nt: TGTGCCAGCAGTAGGCGGGTTTACGAGCAGTACTTC

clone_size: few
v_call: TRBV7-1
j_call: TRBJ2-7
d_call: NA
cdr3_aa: CSSSKLRTSSGLGTYEQYF
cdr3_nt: TGTTCCAGCAGCAAGTTACGGACTTCCTCAGGCTTAGGGACCTACGAGCAGTACTTC

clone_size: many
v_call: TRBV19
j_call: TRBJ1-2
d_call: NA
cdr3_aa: CATRSGAGLGGYTF
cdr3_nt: TGTGCCACCCGCTCAGGGGCGGGGTTGGGCGGCTACACCTTC

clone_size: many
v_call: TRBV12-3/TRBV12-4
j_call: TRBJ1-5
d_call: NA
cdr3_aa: CASSVRTGHINQPQHF
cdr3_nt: TGTGCCAGCAGTGTACGAACGGGCCACATAAATCAGCCCCAGCATTTT

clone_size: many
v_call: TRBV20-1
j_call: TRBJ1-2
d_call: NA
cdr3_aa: CSAREREGHGYTF
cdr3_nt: TGCAGTGCTAGAGAAAGGGAAGGCCATGGCTACACCTTC

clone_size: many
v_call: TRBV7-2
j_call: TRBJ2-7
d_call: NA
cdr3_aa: CASSLVDLLDYEQYF
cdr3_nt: TGTGCCAGCAGCTTAGTAGATTTACTAGACTACGAGCAGTACTTC

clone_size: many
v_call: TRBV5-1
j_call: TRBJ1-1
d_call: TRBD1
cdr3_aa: CASSLAEGGYNTEAFF
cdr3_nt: TGCGCCAGCAGCTTGGCCGAAGGGGGCTATAACACTGAAGCTTTCTTT

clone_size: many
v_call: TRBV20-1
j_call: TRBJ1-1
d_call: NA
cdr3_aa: CSAPITEAFF
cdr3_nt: TGCAGTGCTCCGATCACGGAAGCTTTCTTT

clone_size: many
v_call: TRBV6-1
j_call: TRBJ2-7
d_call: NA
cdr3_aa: CASRDRAGDYGEQYF
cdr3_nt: TGTGCCAGCAGGGACCGGGCAGGGGACTACGGGGAGCAGTACTTC

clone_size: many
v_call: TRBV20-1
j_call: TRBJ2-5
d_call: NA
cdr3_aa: CSAPTGSETQYF
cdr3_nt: TGCAGTGCGCCTACAGGGTCAGAGACCCAGTACTTC

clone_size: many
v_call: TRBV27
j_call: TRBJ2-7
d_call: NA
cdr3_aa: CASSLDIAYEQYF
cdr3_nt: TGTGCCAGCAGTTTAGATATCGCCTACGAGCAGTACTTC

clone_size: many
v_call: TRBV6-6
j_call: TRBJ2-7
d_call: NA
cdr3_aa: CASGPVNDEQYF
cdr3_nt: TGTGCCAGCGGTCCGGTCAACGACGAGCAGTACTTC

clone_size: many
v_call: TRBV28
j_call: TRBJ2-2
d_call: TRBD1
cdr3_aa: CASTIGQGDTGELFF
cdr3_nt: TGTGCCAGCACCATTGGACAGGGGGACACCGGGGAGCTGTTTTTT

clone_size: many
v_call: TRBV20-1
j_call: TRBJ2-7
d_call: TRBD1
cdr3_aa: CSARGQGPDYEQYF
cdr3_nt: TGCAGTGCTAGAGGACAGGGGCCCGACTACGAGCAGTACTTC

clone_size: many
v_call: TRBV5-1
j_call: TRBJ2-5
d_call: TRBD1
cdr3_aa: CASSVGDSQETQYF
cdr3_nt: TGCGCCAGCAGCGTGGGGGACAGCCAAGAGACCCAGTACTTC

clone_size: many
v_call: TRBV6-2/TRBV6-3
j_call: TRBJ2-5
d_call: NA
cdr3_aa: CASSEVDIQETQYF
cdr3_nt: TGTGCCAGCAGTGAGGTCGACATCCAAGAGACCCAGTACTTC

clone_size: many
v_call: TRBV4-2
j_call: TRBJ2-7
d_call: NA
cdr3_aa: CASSQAGQGAYEQYF
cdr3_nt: TGTGCCAGCAGCCAAGCCGGGCAGGGAGCCTACGAGCAGTACTTC

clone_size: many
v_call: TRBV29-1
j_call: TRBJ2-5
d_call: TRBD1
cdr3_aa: CSVRQGETQYF
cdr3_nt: TGCAGCGTCCGACAGGGGGAGACCCAGTACTTC

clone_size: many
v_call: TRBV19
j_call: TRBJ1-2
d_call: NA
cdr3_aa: CASRSGRAYGYTF
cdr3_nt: TGTGCCAGTAGGTCAGGGCGGGCCTATGGCTACACCTTC

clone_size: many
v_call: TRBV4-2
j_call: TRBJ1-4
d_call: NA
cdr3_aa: CASQDGEQATNEKLFF
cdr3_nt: TGTGCCAGCCAGGACGGTGAACAAGCAACTAATGAAAAACTGTTTTTT

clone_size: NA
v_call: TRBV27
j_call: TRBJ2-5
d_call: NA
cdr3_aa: CASSFMGTQYF
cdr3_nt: TGTGCCAGCAGCTTCATGGGGACCCAGTACTTC

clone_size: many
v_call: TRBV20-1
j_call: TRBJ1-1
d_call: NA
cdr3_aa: CSASRRGINTEAFF
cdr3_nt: TGCAGTGCTAGCCGAAGGGGAATTAACACTGAAGCTTTCTTT

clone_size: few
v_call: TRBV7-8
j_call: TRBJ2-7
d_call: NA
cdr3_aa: CASSFGVAGGAYEQYF
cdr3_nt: TGTGCCAGCAGCTTCGGTGTGGCAGGGGGGGCCTACGAGCAGTACTTC

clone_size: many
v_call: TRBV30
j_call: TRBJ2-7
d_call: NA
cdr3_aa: CAWSHYNYEQYF
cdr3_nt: TGTGCCTGGAGCCACTACAACTACGAGCAGTACTTC

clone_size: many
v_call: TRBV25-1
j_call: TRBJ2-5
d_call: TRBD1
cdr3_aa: CASSETGAKTQYF
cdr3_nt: TGTGCCAGCAGTGAGACAGGGGCAAAGACCCAGTACTTC

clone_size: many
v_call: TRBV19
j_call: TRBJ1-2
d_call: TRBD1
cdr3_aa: CASSPKRTGANYGYTF
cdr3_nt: TGTGCCAGTAGTCCGAAGCGGACAGGAGCTAACTATGGCTACACCTTC

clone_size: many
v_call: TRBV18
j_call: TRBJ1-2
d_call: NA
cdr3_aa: CASSPEQETNYGYTF
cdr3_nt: TGTGCCAGCTCACCAGAGCAGGAAACTAACTATGGCTACACCTTC

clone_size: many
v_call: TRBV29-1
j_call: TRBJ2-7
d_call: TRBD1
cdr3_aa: CSVQSGTGGYEQYF
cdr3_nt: TGCAGCGTTCAATCCGGGACAGGGGGCTACGAGCAGTACTTC

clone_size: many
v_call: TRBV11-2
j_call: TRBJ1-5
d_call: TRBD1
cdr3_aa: CASSSDPDRESNQPQHF
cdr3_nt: TGTGCCAGCAGCTCGGACCCCGACAGGGAAAGCAATCAGCCCCAGCATTTT

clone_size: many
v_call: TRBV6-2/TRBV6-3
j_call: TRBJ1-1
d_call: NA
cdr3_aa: CASSQGAEAFF
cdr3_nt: TGTGCCAGCAGCCAGGGTGCTGAAGCTTTCTTT

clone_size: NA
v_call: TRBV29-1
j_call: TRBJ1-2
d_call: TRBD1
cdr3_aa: CSVDSLGTGMRYTF
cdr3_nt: TGCAGCGTTGATAGTCTGGGGACAGGCATGCGCTACACCTTC

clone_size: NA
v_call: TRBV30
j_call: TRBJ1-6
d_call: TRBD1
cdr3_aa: CAWSTGDGSYNSPLHF
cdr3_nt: TGTGCCTGGAGTACAGGGGACGGCTCCTATAATTCACCCCTCCACTTT